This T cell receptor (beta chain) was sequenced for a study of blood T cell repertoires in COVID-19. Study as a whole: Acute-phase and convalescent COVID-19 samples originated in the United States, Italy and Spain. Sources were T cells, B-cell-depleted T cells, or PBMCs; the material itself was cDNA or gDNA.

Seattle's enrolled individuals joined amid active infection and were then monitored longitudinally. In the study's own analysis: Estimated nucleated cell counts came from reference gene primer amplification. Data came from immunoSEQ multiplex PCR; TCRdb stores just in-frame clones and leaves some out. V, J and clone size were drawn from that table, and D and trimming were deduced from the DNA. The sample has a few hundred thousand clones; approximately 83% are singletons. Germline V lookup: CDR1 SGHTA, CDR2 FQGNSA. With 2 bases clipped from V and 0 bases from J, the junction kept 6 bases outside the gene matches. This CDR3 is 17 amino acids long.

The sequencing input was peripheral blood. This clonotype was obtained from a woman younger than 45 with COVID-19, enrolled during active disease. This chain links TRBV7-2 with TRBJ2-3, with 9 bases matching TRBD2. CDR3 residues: CASSLQPSGTSTDTQYF. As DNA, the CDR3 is TGTGCCAGCAGCTTACAGCCTAGCGGGACTAGCACAGATACGCAGTATTTT.